This T cell receptor beta chain was found in a study of T cells in Graves' hyperthyroidism and ophthalmopathy. Study observations and caveats: Most expanded thyroid clonotypes above 0.001 recurred in blood.

The germline CDR1 and CDR2 sequences are SGHTA and FQGTGA. This CDR3 is built from 15 residues. V lost 2 bases, J lost 1 base, and 12 bases lay in between. This clonotype has at least ten counts. The antigen is unknown. The TCR beta CDR3 regions underwent amplification using RNA transcripts as the source. Primed by the HTBI set, a first-round RT-PCR was run on the TCR CDR3. TCRdb recomputed calls from the multiplex PCR reads with MiXCR, one row per CDR3 protein. The sample contains fewer than 550,000 distinct CDR3 sequences, approximately 25% of which appear only once. Sequenced sample: blood. The J gene is TRBJ2-7, the V gene TRBV7-3; no firm D call. The source of this sequence is a woman aged 25-40 years with Graves' ophthalmopathy. The CDR3 spells CASSLQTAPSYEQYF. The CDR3 DNA reads as TGTGCCAGCAGCTTACAAACAGCCCCATCCTACGAGCAGTACTTC.